What follows describes a single T cell receptor beta chain. Its recognized antigen is unknown. The junction departs from germline at one end; a sequencing error may be responsible. The receptor library was made with PCR. TCRdb names HiSeq X Ten as the instrument used. TCR repertoires were characterized by high-throughput sequencing. Starting from the raw public reads, TCRdb applied fastp trimming at Q25, assembled clones with MiXCR and retained in-frame beta chains. Every entry covers one CDR3 protein and lists the most common genes and DNA from its rows. The sample data list more than 10,000 distinct CDR3 sequences, and roughly half of these were observed just once. About a sixth of the sample is in the top ten clones. The data derive from a study of esophageal squamous cell carcinoma under preoperative chemotherapy (dated by TCRdb to between 2017 and 2018). About the investigation overall: TCR repertoires were profiled in both peripheral blood T cells and tumor-infiltrating lymphocytes. The study examined the effect of paclitaxel-nedaplatin chemotherapy on T-cell receptor repertoires in patients with esophageal squamous cell carcinoma. A handful of patients with primary esophageal squamous cell carcinoma made up the cohort. Repertoires from samples obtained before paclitaxel-nedaplatin therapy were compared with repertoires from samples obtained after paclitaxel-nedaplatin therapy.

Explained via the paper, the time point label denotes: before preoperative PTX-NDP chemotherapy. Before surgery, patients were given paclitaxel-nedaplatin as preoperative chemotherapy. Results the study describes overall, beyond this receptor: Paclitaxel-nedaplatin therapy induced immediate and substantial clonotype frequency changes, with contraction more likely among abundant clones than amplification. A significant increase in TCR diversity was observed in peripheral T cells after chemotherapy, whereas no such increase was observed in tumor-infiltrating lymphocytes. Only five patients with esophageal squamous cell carcinoma were analyzed, making for a small cohort. Post-treatment tumor-infiltrating lymphocytes appeared to be derived in part from peripheral T cells migrating into the tumor, rather than solely from local clonal changes.

This specimen was collected from a patient given preoperative chemotherapy. This receptor was identified in a human donor with esophageal squamous cell carcinoma. The donor label of this sample is uncertain.

This receptor carries the CDR3 CASSERAGGLCDTDTQYF. The nucleotide sequence is given as TGTGCCAGCAGTGAGAGGGCAGGGGGGCTTTGTGACACAGATACTCAGTACTTT. The chain is assembled from TRBV6-1 and TRBJ2-4; TRBD1 might be the D gene, on 7 matching bases. Reading the germline V gene gives CDR1 MNHNS and CDR2 SASEGT. The CDR3, cysteine through phenylalanine, is 18 amino acids long. The kept DNA is CDR3 alone, 54 bases in frame from the first base.